Each of the 27 T cell receptor beta chains below was sequenced from the same sample in a study of human versus mouse CDR3 diversity and MHC coevolution. Produced via immunoSEQ multiplex PCR; TCRdb's table is partial and in-frame only. The sample shows fewer than 100,000 clones, 93% of them seen only once. Specimen: naive CD4+ T cells from blood. Subset meaning: CD45RO-negative CD62L-positive naive CD4 T cells. Receptors were obtained from a person aged 30-69 years in good health.

This clone occurred once. V and J are TRBV6-5 and TRBJ1-2; no definite D call. This CDR3 spans 11 amino acids. CDR1 is MNHEY, CDR2 SVGAGI, per germline. Trimming took off 3 bases at V and 8 bases at J, with 7 bases between the two ends. The CDR3 loop reads CASSYGGGYTF. DNA for the CDR3: TGTGCCAGCAGTTATGGTGGCGGCTACACCTTC.

The chain is built from TRBV12-1 and TRBJ2-1; TRBD2, as called in the table, went unchecked against the DNA. TRBV12-1 is given as a pseudogene. This CDR3 comprises 19 residues. Written as DNA, the CDR3 is TGTGCCAGCAGCCCGAAACTAGCGGGCGACGTTAAGGTCTACAATGAGCAGTTCTTC. Its translation is CASSPKLAGDVKVYNEQFF.

This rearrangement joins TRBV18 to TRBJ2-5, with a tentative D call TRBD1 (6 bases). The CDR3 has 15 amino acids. V was shortened by 0 bases and J by 5 bases, with 13 bases between the two germline ends. Germline CDR1 and CDR2: KGHSH and LQKENI. CDR3 residues: CASSPPGSTGETQYF. The CDR3, as DNA: TGTGCCAGCTCACCACCCGGATCTACAGGGGAGACCCAGTACTTC.

The chain carries TRBV4-3 and TRBJ2-5, with a weak D call TRBD2 (6 bases). CDR3 length: 14 amino acids. The V gene's germline CDR1 is LGHNA and CDR2 YSLEER. The V gene lost 1 base and the J gene lost 2 bases, with 8 bases spanning the gap. For the CDR3, the DNA is TGCGCCAGCAGCCAAGGACTAGTACAAGAGACCCAGTACTTC. It yields the protein CASSQGLVQETQYF.

This chain uses TRBV4-1 with TRBJ1-2, with D perhaps TRBD1 (5 bases). Trimming took off 2 bases at V and 6 bases at J, with 19 bases between the two ends. In germline, CDR1 is MGHRA, CDR2 YSYEKL. This CDR3 contains 16 residues. The CDR3 DNA is TGCGCCAGCAGCCAATCTTCAGGGCTAACCAACCATGGCTACACCTTC. It encodes CASSQSSGLTNHGYTF.

This rearrangement joins TRBV19 to TRBJ1-4; no reliable D call. V lost 3 bases and J lost 0, with 8 bases in between. CDR1 and CDR2 (germline): LNHDA, SQIVND (reference sequence). CDR3 length: 15 residues. The CDR3: CASSIRRATNEKLFF. The CDR3 DNA is TGTGCCAGTAGTATCCGACGGGCAACTAATGAAAAACTGTTTTTT.

This clone showed up just a few times. The rearrangement uses TRBV6-4 and TRBJ2-1; D possibly corresponds to TRBD2 (5 bases). The CDR3 has 15 amino acids. Trimming cost V 0 bases and J 2 bases, with 8 bases left between them. CDR1 is MRHNA and CDR2 is SNTAGT in the germline V gene. The DNA of the CDR3 is TGTGCCAGCAGTGACTCCTTAGCGCCCTACAATGAGCAGTTCTTC. The encoded protein is CASSDSLAPYNEQFF.

The chain employs TRBV19 and TRBJ1-5; D not certain. The CDR3 extends over 13 amino acids. Trimming left V 8 bases short and J 3 bases short, with 11 bases between. CDR1 LNHDA and CDR2 SQIVND come from the germline V gene (reference sequence). Here the CDR3 reads CASSGVPNQPQHF. The CDR3 DNA sequence: TGTGCCAGTTCGGGAGTTCCCAATCAGCCCCAGCATTTT.

CDR3 residues: CASSVAGGGGNSPLHF. CDR3 DNA: TGTGCCAGCAGCGTAGCAGGGGGCGGAGGTAATTCACCCCTCCACTTT. V and J are TRBV9 and TRBJ1-6, with 8 bases that match TRBD1. Germline CDR1 and CDR2: SGDLS and YYNGEE. The CDR3 is made up of 16 amino acids. Trimming removed 0 bases from V and 6 bases from J; junction bases left unmatched: 5.

This clone has just one count. The chain couples TRBV28 to TRBJ2-7, with a weak D call TRBD1 (6 bases). The length of the CDR3 is 14 residues. V lost 3 bases and J lost 4, with 13 bases in between. CDR1 is MDHEN, CDR2 SYDVKM, per germline. Here the CDR3 DNA reads TGTGCCAGCAGTTTTCCGGGACAAGTATACGAGCAGTACTTC. Protein sequence: CASSFPGQVYEQYF. Together with reference TRBV28 and TRBJ2-7, the CDR3 gives the full variable domain: DVKVTQSSRYLVKRTGEKVFLECVQDMDHENMFWYRQDPGLGLRLIYFSYDVKMKEKGDIPEGYSVSREKKERFSLILESASTNQTSMYLCASSFPGQVYEQYFGPGTRLTVT.

V usage is TRBV28 and J usage is TRBJ2-7, with 9 bases that match TRBD1. Germline V CDR1 and CDR2: MDHEN, SYDVKM. V lost 5 bases and J lost 5; bases outside the gene matches: 7. The length of the CDR3 is 14 residues. CDR3 nucleotide sequence: TGTGCCAGCAGTGTTGGACAGGGGACACACGAGCAGTACTTC. Translated, it gives CASSVGQGTHEQYF.

V gene TRBV27 combines with J gene TRBJ2-2; TRBD1 agrees at 7 bases. Germline V gene sequence: CDR1 MNHEY, CDR2 SMNVEV (reference sequence). The V gene end was trimmed by 3 bases and the J gene end by 7 bases; junction bases not matched to a gene: 11. The CDR3 totals 16 residues. The CDR3 here is CASSFYSRGLIGELFF. CDR3 coding DNA: TGTGCCAGCAGTTTCTATAGTAGGGGGCTCATCGGGGAGCTGTTTTTT.

The chain carries TRBV27 and TRBJ2-1, with 9 bases lining up with TRBD1. The length of the CDR3 is 16 residues. J was trimmed by 5 bases and V by 7 bases; bases with no gene match: 12. From germline, CDR1 is MNHEY and CDR2 SMNVEV (reference sequence). CDR3 sequence reads: CASIHKPGQGNNEQFF. The CDR3 DNA reads as TGTGCCAGCATCCATAAACCGGGACAGGGCAACAATGAGCAGTTCTTC.

The chain uses TRBV6-5 and TRBJ2-7, with 9 bases identical to TRBD1. With V trimmed by 4 bases and J by 8 bases, 12 bases remained unmatched. Germline lookup yields CDR1 MNHEY and CDR2 SVGAGI. The CDR3 runs to 15 residues. Here the CDR3 reads CASSSPRDRVSQQYF. In DNA form, the CDR3 reads TGTGCCAGCAGTTCCCCCCGGGACAGGGTTTCTCAGCAGTACTTC.

J is TRBJ2-2 and V is TRBV11-3, with 7 positions matching TRBD1. Germline CDR1 reads SGHNT; CDR2 reads YENEEA. V was pared by 4 bases and J by 2 bases, with 10 bases of the junction left unmatched. The CDR3 has 17 amino acids. CDR3: CASSSSRQGPNTGELFF. Written as DNA, the CDR3 is TGTGCCAGCAGCTCCTCAAGACAGGGACCAAACACCGGGGAGCTGTTTTTT.

The rearrangement uses TRBV28 and TRBJ2-7; 7 bases match TRBD2. Germline V gives CDR1 MDHEN, CDR2 SYDVKM. The CDR3 extends over 16 amino acids. The J segment lost 0 bases and the V segment lost 2 bases, leaving 7 bases of the junction unmatched. In DNA, the CDR3 is TGTGCCAGCAGTTTAGGGAGGGCCAGTTCCTCCTACGAGCAGTACTTC. This gives the protein CASSLGRASSSYEQYF. The full variable domain, its missing parts supplied by reference TRBV28 and TRBJ2-7, is DVKVTQSSRYLVKRTGEKVFLECVQDMDHENMFWYRQDPGLGLRLIYFSYDVKMKEKGDIPEGYSVSREKKERFSLILESASTNQTSMYLCASSLGRASSSYEQYFGPGTRLTVT.

The rearrangement uses TRBV19 and TRBJ1-4; the match to TRBD1 covers 8 bases. The V and J ends lost 6 bases and 8 bases, in that order; junction bases with no gene match: 11. Per germline, CDR1 LNHDA and CDR2 SQIVND (reference sequence). There are 15 residues in the CDR3. CDR3 protein: CASSPAGTGWEKLFF. CDR3 DNA: TGTGCCAGTAGCCCTGCTGGGACAGGCTGGGAAAAACTGTTTTTT.

J is TRBJ2-5 and V is TRBV5-4, with TRBD2 matching 7 bases. The germline CDR1 and CDR2 sequences are SGHNT and YYREEE (reference sequence). V gave up 1 base and J gave up 9 bases; unmatched junction bases: 0. The CDR3 sequence is 11 residues long. CDR3 residues: CASSLRGAQYF. The CDR3 bases are TGTGCCAGCAGCTTGCGGGGGGCCCAGTACTTC.

J is TRBJ2-2 and V is TRBV6-5; D is unresolved. The CDR3 runs to 14 residues. Looked up from germline, CDR1 is MNHEY and CDR2 is SVGAGI. Between the trimmed V and J ends, which lost 2 bases and 6 bases, there was a span of 10 bases. In DNA form, the CDR3 reads TGTGCCAGCAGTTACCCGGCCCGGGCCGGGGAGCTGTTTTTT. Protein sequence: CASSYPARAGELFF.

The gene calls are TRBV7-2 and TRBJ1-1; possible D gene TRBD1, 5 bases. Germline V gene lookup returns CDR1 SGHTA and CDR2 FQGNSA. CDR3 length: 17 residues. Trimming stripped 2 bases from V and 1 base from J, with 17 bases between. Here the CDR3 reads CASSLYMAGGGNTEAFF. CDR3 bases: TGTGCCAGCAGCTTATATATGGCGGGGGGAGGGAACACTGAAGCTTTCTTT.

The gene calls are TRBV7-2 and TRBJ2-5, with D maybe TRBD1 (6 bases). The CDR3 extends over 15 amino acids. Trimming took off 6 bases at V and 2 bases at J, with 16 bases between the two ends. CDR1 and CDR2 from the germline V gene are SGHTA and FQGNSA. The CDR3: CASRQNRVGQETQYF. CDR3 in DNA: TGTGCCAGCAGACAAAACAGGGTAGGGCAAGAGACCCAGTACTTC. The entire variable domain, with the rest obtained from reference TRBV7-2 and TRBJ2-5, is as follows: GAGVSQSPSNKVTEKGKDVELRCDPISGHTALYWYRQSLGQGLEFLIYFQGNSAPDKSGLPSDRFSAERTGGSVSTLTIQRTQQEDSAVYLCASRQNRVGQETQYFGPGTRLLVL.

The chain recombines TRBV5-6 with TRBJ1-1; 7 bases are a match to TRBD1. J was trimmed by 1 base and V by 1 base; bases with no gene match: 1. The germline CDR1 and CDR2 sequences are SGHDT and YYEEEE. The CDR3 sequence is 14 residues long. Here the CDR3 reads CASSLTGANTEAFF. The CDR3 DNA follows: TGTGCCAGCAGCTTGACAGGGGCGAACACTGAAGCTTTCTTT.

The rearrangement uses TRBV9 and TRBJ2-7; possibly TRBD2 for D (6 bases). Between the trimmed V and J ends, which lost 3 bases and 5 bases, there was a span of 18 bases. The germline gives CDR1 SGDLS, CDR2 YYNGEE. The CDR3 consists of 15 residues. CDR3 in amino acids: CASSGGDPLADEQYF. Here the CDR3 DNA reads TGTGCCAGCAGCGGGGGGGACCCCCTCGCGGACGAGCAGTACTTC.

CDR3 sequence reads: CASSEVGQGYGNEQFF. The CDR3 DNA is TGTGCCAGCAGTGAGGTGGGACAGGGGTATGGCAATGAGCAGTTCTTC. The rearrangement links TRBV2 to TRBJ2-1; TRBD1 matches at 10 bases. V shed 3 bases and J 6 bases; nucleotides not matched to a gene: 8. Per germline, CDR1 SNHLY and CDR2 FYNNEI. This CDR3 has 16 residues.

The V gene is TRBV28, the J gene TRBJ2-3, with D maybe TRBD2 (5 bases). Germline CDR1 and CDR2: MDHEN and SYDVKM. The V end lost 4 bases, the J end lost 2 bases, and 13 bases lay between the germline ends. The CDR3 has 15 residues. The CDR3 DNA follows: TGTGCCAGCAGTTCCGCCAGCGGTAACACAGATACGCAGTATTTT. It specifies CASSSASGNTDTQYF.

A single count supports this clone. The chain links TRBV30 to TRBJ1-5; 7 bases are a match to TRBD1. The CDR3 covers 14 residues. V was clipped by 1 base and J by 5 bases; unmatched bases: 5. Germline V gene data show CDR1 as GTSNPN and CDR2 as SVGIG (reference sequence). CDR3 nucleotides: TGTGCCTGGAGTGGGGGACAGCGATATCAGCCCCAGCATTTT. This encodes CAWSGGQRYQPQHF.

This clone was counted a single time. V usage is TRBV4-3 and J usage is TRBJ2-7, with a weak D call TRBD1 (8 bases). There are 16 residues in the CDR3. V lost 1 base and J 1 base, leaving 14 bases between the germline ends. The germline V gene has CDR1 LGHNA and CDR2 YSLEER. This CDR3 is CASSQATGGGSYEQYF. The CDR3, as DNA: TGCGCCAGCAGCCAAGCCACAGGGGGAGGGTCCTACGAGCAGTACTTC.